Sequencing of this T cell receptor beta chain was carried out in a study of graft-versus-host responses after intestinal transplantation. Study details: Among the recipients, all got anti-thymocyte globulin induction and then tacrolimus and steroids for 2 to 3 years. Study results and limitations: GvH clones detected in recipient marrow included some appearing first in ileum or blood.

The CDR3 runs to 15 residues. Per germline, CDR1 SSHAT and CDR2 FNYEAQ (reference sequence). Note on this clone: The antigen remains undetermined. Relative to the germline gene, one junction end is altered; a read error may explain this.

Profiling relied on immunoSEQ multiplex PCR, and the TCRdb table lists in-frame clones only, not all of them. Here the sample spans about 10,000 clones, around 92% being singletons. The clonotype was recovered from a human patient who received an intestinal transplant, so some T cells may come from the graft donor. The V call is TRBV7-7, the J call TRBJ2-2; TRBD1 matches 11 bases. This specimen was PBMCs, taken around 44 days after intestinal transplantation. The CDR3 coding sequence is TGTGCTAGCACCCGAGGGACAGGGGGAACCGGGGAGCTGTTTTTT. Its protein is CASTRGTGGTGELFF.